What follows are 23 T cell receptor beta chains derived from one specimen sequenced in a study of blood T cell repertoires in COVID-19. Assay: immunoSEQ multiplex PCR; the TCRdb copy retains only in-frame clones and omits some. The table shows about 200,000 clones, with around three quarters occurring only once. Specimen: peripheral blood. These receptors originate from a woman in her 70s with acute or convalescent COVID-19.

J is TRBJ2-5 and V is TRBV24-1; 10 nucleotides line up with TRBD2. CDR1 is KGHDR and CDR2 is SFDVKD in the germline V gene. This CDR3 region has 18 residues. Trimming cost V 3 bases and J 5 bases; bases outside gene matches: 14. CDR3 DNA sequence: TGTGCCACCAGTGATGCGTCAGGGCCCAGCGGGGGGGTGGAGACCCAGTACTTC. This translates into CATSDASGPSGGVETQYF.

The chain uses TRBV6-5 and TRBJ2-1; 7 nucleotides agree with TRBD1. Germline V gives CDR1 MNHEY, CDR2 SVGAGI. V lost 0 bases and J lost 6; bases outside the gene matches: 5. CDR3 length: 15 amino acids. Here the CDR3 reads CASSYSGGISNEQFF. DNA for the CDR3: TGTGCCAGCAGTTACTCAGGGGGCATAAGCAATGAGCAGTTCTTC.

This clone is a singleton in its sample. The chain links TRBV30 to TRBJ2-2; 9 nucleotides line up with TRBD2. The trim removed 7 bases at V and 3 bases at J, leaving 9 bases unmatched. Germline lookup yields CDR1 GTSNPN and CDR2 SVGIG (reference sequence). This CDR3 spans 15 amino acids. The CDR3 DNA reads TGTGCCTCCCCCCCGACTAGCGGTTACACCGGGGAGCTGTTTTTT. Amino acids: CASPPTSGYTGELFF.

The chain couples TRBV7-2 to TRBJ2-5, with TRBD2 identical over 7 bases. The CDR3 runs to 13 residues. Germline CDR1 and CDR2: SGHTA and FQGNSA. V shed 6 bases, J shed 4 bases, and the junction held 5 bases outside the gene matches. Written as DNA, the CDR3 is TGTGCCAGCAGAACGAGCGGGGTAGAGACCCAGTACTTC. It is translated as CASRTSGVETQYF.

The J gene is TRBJ2-5, the V gene TRBV24-1, with TRBD1 matching 11 bases. This CDR3 region has 16 residues. Germline assignment: CDR1 KGHDR and CDR2 SFDVKD. Losses at the gene ends were 5 bases for V and 4 bases for J; bases not matched to a gene: 8. In DNA form, the CDR3 reads TGTGCCACCAGTGTACCGGGACAGGGGGGGGGAGAGACCCAGTACTTC. Protein: CATSVPGQGGGETQYF.

This sequence joins TRBV5-1 and TRBJ2-1, with D perhaps TRBD2 (6 bases). Trimming removed 4 bases at V and 10 bases at J, with 15 bases between. The CDR3 is made up of 13 amino acids. Germline assignment: CDR1 SGHRS and CDR2 YFSETQ. The CDR3 spells CASSERRGGEQFF. The CDR3 DNA reads TGCGCCAGCAGCGAAAGGAGGGGCGGGGAGCAGTTCTTC. The full variable domain, its missing parts supplied by reference TRBV5-1 and TRBJ2-1, is KAGVTQTPRYLIKTRGQQVTLSCSPISGHRSVSWYQQTPGQGLQFLFEYFSETQRNKGNFPGRFSGRQFSNSRSEMNVSTLELGDSALYLCASSERRGGEQFFGPGTRLTVL.

The rearrangement uses TRBV11-3 and TRBJ2-1, with D perhaps TRBD1 (6 bases). CDR1 and CDR2 (germline): SGHNT, YENEEA. The V gene lost 0 bases and the J gene lost 4 bases, with 10 bases spanning the gap. The CDR3 spans 15 residues. As DNA, the CDR3 is TGTGCCAGCAGCTTAGAAGGGACACGATACAATGAGCAGTTCTTC. Translated, it gives CASSLEGTRYNEQFF.

The chain couples TRBV14 to TRBJ2-5; TRBD2 matches 11 bases. Per the germline V gene, CDR1 is SGHDN and CDR2 is FVKESK. This CDR3 has 15 amino acids. V lost 1 base and J lost 4; bases outside the gene matches: 2. CDR3 in amino acids: CASSQGTSGSETQYF. The CDR3 DNA is TGTGCCAGCAGCCAAGGGACTAGCGGGTCAGAGACCCAGTACTTC.

V and J are TRBV9 and TRBJ2-5; D perhaps matches TRBD2 (5 bases). Germline values: CDR1 SGDLS, CDR2 YYNGEE. This CDR3 has 16 amino acids. Trimming removed 3 bases at V and 2 bases at J, with 17 bases between. CDR3 protein: CASSAHIGVPQETQYF. The CDR3 DNA reads TGTGCCAGCAGCGCACATATCGGGGTCCCGCAAGAGACCCAGTACTTC.

The chain uses TRBV2 and TRBJ2-1; 10 nucleotides line up with TRBD2. Germline loops: CDR1 SNHLY, CDR2 FYNNEI. V lost 7 bases to trimming and J lost 6 bases; unmatched junction nucleotides: 9. The CDR3 runs 15 residues. CDR3 amino acids: CASTTLSGGANEQFF. As DNA, the CDR3 is TGTGCCAGCACAACATTAAGCGGGGGGGCCAATGAGCAGTTCTTC.

The V call is TRBV27, the J call TRBJ1-2, with a tentative D call TRBD1 (6 bases). The V end lost 5 bases, the J end lost 3 bases, and 13 bases lay between the germline ends. Germline V gives CDR1 MNHEY, CDR2 SMNVEV (reference sequence). The CDR3 covers 14 residues. The CDR3 coding sequence is TGTGCCAGCAGTCCCCCGGGGGGCGACTATGGCTACACCTTC. Its protein is CASSPPGGDYGYTF.

Only a few counts were recorded for this clone. The rearrangement links TRBV11-2 to TRBJ2-1, with TRBD2 matching 8 bases. CDR3 length: 16 amino acids. V was clipped by 5 bases and J by 0 bases; unmatched bases: 6. Germline CDR1 and CDR2: SGHAT and FQNNGV. The CDR3 region has the DNA TGTGCCAGCAGCCCCGGGGGGGCTTACTCCTACAATGAGCAGTTCTTC. This translates into CASSPGGAYSYNEQFF.

The chain combines TRBV6-5 with TRBJ2-5; the match to TRBD2 covers 8 bases. Germline CDR1 is MNHEY and CDR2 is SVGAGI. V shed 6 bases, J shed 1 base, and the junction held 4 bases outside the gene matches. The CDR3 runs 14 residues. CDR3 loop: CASSGGASQETQYF. The CDR3 DNA is TGTGCCAGCAGCGGGGGGGCCTCCCAAGAGACCCAGTACTTC.

This clone was observed once. V is TRBV5-8 and J is TRBJ2-7, with D possibly matching TRBD1 (6 bases). The length of the CDR3 is 13 residues. CDR1 and CDR2 from the germline V gene are SGHTS and YDEGEE. Trimming cost V 4 bases and J 5 bases, with 13 bases left between them. CDR3 sequence: CASSILGTHEQYV. DNA of the CDR3: TGTGCCAGCAGCATTCTCGGGACACACGAGCAGTACGTC.

J is TRBJ2-1 and V is TRBV7-2; 7 nucleotides align to TRBD1. Germline V lookup: CDR1 SGHTA, CDR2 FQGNSA. With 2 bases clipped from V and 3 bases from J, the junction kept 1 base outside the gene matches. The CDR3 runs 14 residues. CDR3 DNA: TGTGCCAGCAGCTTACAGGGGGACTACAATGAGCAGTTCTTC. Amino acid sequence: CASSLQGDYNEQFF.

The chain combines TRBV7-3 with TRBJ2-5; the match to TRBD1 covers 8 bases. The germline CDR1 and CDR2 sequences are SGHTA and FQGTGA. The junction had 11 bases not matched to a gene; V was cut back by 10 bases and J by 4 bases. This CDR3 comprises 14 residues. The DNA for the CDR3 is TGTGCCACGGCCGCGGGACAGGCCCCAGAGACCCAGTACTTC. This gives the protein CATAAGQAPETQYF.

The chain joins TRBV4-1 to TRBJ2-2, with 9 bases matching TRBD1. With 4 bases clipped from V and 7 bases from J, the junction kept 10 bases outside the gene matches. The CDR3 has 16 amino acids. The V gene's germline CDR1 is MGHRA and CDR2 YSYEKL. CDR3 residues: CASSRILLGQGGELFF. CDR3 bases: TGCGCCAGCAGCCGCATCTTACTGGGACAGGGCGGGGAGCTGTTTTTT.

The rearrangement uses TRBV4-1 and TRBJ1-2; possibly TRBD1 for D (5 bases). The V end lost 3 bases, the J end lost 5 bases, and 7 bases lay between the germline ends. The CDR3 runs 12 residues. Per germline, CDR1 MGHRA and CDR2 YSYEKL. The CDR3 loop is CASSQTDYGYTF. CDR3 nucleotides: TGCGCCAGCAGCCAGACAGATTATGGCTACACCTTC.

The V gene is TRBV4-3, the J gene TRBJ2-5, with D tentatively TRBD1 (6 bases). The V end was cut by 0 bases, the J end by 4 bases, with 12 bases between. The CDR3 consists of 15 residues. Looked up from germline, CDR1 is LGHNA and CDR2 is YSLEER. CDR3 in amino acids: CASSQDGRGRETQYF. In nucleotides, the CDR3 is TGCGCCAGCAGCCAAGACGGCAGGGGCAGAGAGACCCAGTACTTC.

The rearrangement joins TRBV7-8 to TRBJ2-1; D ambiguous. This CDR3 has 12 amino acids. Trimming cost V 5 bases and J 7 bases, with 9 bases left between them. Germline assignment: CDR1 SGHVS and CDR2 FQNEAQ. The CDR3 loop reads CASSASGNEQFF. The CDR3 DNA reads TGTGCCAGCAGCGCCTCAGGTAATGAGCAGTTCTTC.

This chain connects TRBV24-1 to TRBJ1-2; unclear D gene. This CDR3 has 12 amino acids. Germline lookup yields CDR1 KGHDR and CDR2 SFDVKD. V lost 6 bases to trimming and J lost 7 bases, with 11 bases between them. The CDR3 here is CATSRRGIGYTF. CDR3 DNA: TGTGCCACCAGTCGAAGAGGGATTGGCTACACCTTC.

This clone was counted a few times. V and J are TRBV5-1 and TRBJ1-2, with 8 bases lining up with TRBD1. Trimming removed 2 bases from V and 4 bases from J; junction bases left unmatched: 1. The CDR3 is made up of 13 amino acids. Germline V gene data show CDR1 as SGHRS and CDR2 as YFSETQ. CDR3 in DNA: TGCGCCAGCAGCTTCGACAGGGGCTATGGCTACACCTTC. It yields the protein CASSFDRGYGYTF.

The genes are TRBV30 and TRBJ2-5; 7 bases map to TRBD2. V lost 0 bases, J lost 13 bases, and 14 bases stayed unmatched. Per germline, CDR1 GTSNPN and CDR2 SVGIG (reference sequence). The CDR3 has 14 amino acids. The CDR3 DNA reads as TGTGCCTGGAGTGTACCGGTAGCGGGCGACGGAAGGTACTTC. This codes for CAWSVPVAGDGRYF.